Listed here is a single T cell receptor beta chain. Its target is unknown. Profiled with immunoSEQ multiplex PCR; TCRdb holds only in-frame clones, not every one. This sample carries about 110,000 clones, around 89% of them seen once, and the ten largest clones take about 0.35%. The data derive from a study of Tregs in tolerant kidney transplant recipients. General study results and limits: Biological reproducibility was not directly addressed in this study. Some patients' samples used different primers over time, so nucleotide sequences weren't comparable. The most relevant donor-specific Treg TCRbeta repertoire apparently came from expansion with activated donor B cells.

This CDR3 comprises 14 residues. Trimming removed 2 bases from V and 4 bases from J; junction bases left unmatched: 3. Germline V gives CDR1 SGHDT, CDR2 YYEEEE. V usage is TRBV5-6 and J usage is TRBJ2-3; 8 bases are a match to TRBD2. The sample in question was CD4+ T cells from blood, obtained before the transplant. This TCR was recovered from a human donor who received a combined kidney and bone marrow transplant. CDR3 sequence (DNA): TGTGCCAGCAGCTTAGCGGGAGCCCCAGATACGCAGTATTTT. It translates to CASSLAGAPDTQYF.